Listed here are 21 T cell receptor beta chains from one sample, sequenced in a study of breast tumors, draining lymph nodes, adjacent tissues. Samples came from axillary lymph nodes draining the breast cancer. TCRdb passed the multiplex PCR reads through MiXCR, listing each CDR3 protein once. The data contain approximately 230,000 distinct CDR3 sequences, less than 40% of them singletons. Material for sequencing was axillary lymph node tissue. These receptors were taken from a female donor with breast cancer. Some clones in this sample may be carry-over from other donors' samples.

The chain carries TRBV2 and TRBJ2-7; 12 nucleotides line up with TRBD2. The germline V gene has CDR1 SNHLY and CDR2 FYNNEI. The CDR3 is 14 amino acids. CDR3 sequence reads: CARVAGTSGPEQYF. CDR3 nucleotides: TGTGCTAGAGTCGCGGGGACTAGCGGGCCCGAGCAGTACTTC.

V gene TRBV28 combines with J gene TRBJ2-7; 11 bases are shared with TRBD2. The V gene's germline CDR1 is MDHEN and CDR2 SYDVKM. J lost 4 bases, V lost 8 bases, and 10 bases had no gene match. The CDR3 has 15 residues. Here the CDR3 DNA reads TGTGCCAGCCAGGTTTCCGGGACTAGCGGTTACGAGCAGTACTTC. Protein product: CASQVSGTSGYEQYF. Variable domain in full (rest from reference TRBV28 and TRBJ2-7): DVKVTQSSRYLVKRTGEKVFLECVQDMDHENMFWYRQDPGLGLRLIYFSYDVKMKEKGDIPEGYSVSREKKERFSLILESASTNQTSMYLCASQVSGTSGYEQYFGPGTRLTVT.

As concerns this clonotype: At one end the junction does not follow the germline gene, possibly because of a read error. This sequence joins TRBV4-1 and TRBJ2-3; 10 nucleotides align to TRBD2. The length of the CDR3 is 15 residues. CDR1 is MGHRA, CDR2 YSYEKL, per germline. The CDR3 loop is CANSQDSGGADTQYF. The CDR3 bases are TGCGCCAACAGCCAAGACAGCGGGGGGGCCGATACGCAGTATTTT.

Written as DNA, the CDR3 is TGTGCCAGCAGCTTAACGTTGGGTATGACGACGGCCACTGAAGCTTTCTTT. This translates into CASSLTLGMTTATEAFF. The chain is built from TRBV7-3 and TRBJ1-1; D is unclear. CDR3 length: 17 residues. The V gene's germline CDR1 is SGHTA and CDR2 FQGTGA. The V and J ends lost 0 bases and 4 bases respectively, with 18 bases between them.

This clonotype was seen ten or more times. The chain joins TRBV20-1 to TRBJ2-2; D ambiguous. Trimming took 4 bases from V and 4 from J, leaving 10 bases between them. Germline assignment: CDR1 DFQATT and CDR2 SNEGSKA (reference sequence). The CDR3 is 13 residues long. The chain's CDR3 is CSAMRVGTGELFF. The CDR3 DNA reads as TGCAGTGCTATGCGAGTTGGCACCGGGGAGCTGTTTTTT.

This clonotype showed up just a few times. The chain carries TRBV6-1 and TRBJ2-1, with TRBD2 matching over 11 bases. The V gene's germline CDR1 is MNHNS and CDR2 SASEGT. V dropped 6 bases and J dropped 8; count of bases not matched to a gene: 9. The CDR3 contains 15 residues. The CDR3 protein is CASRMTSGKSDEQFF. The CDR3 DNA reads as TGTGCCAGCAGGATGACTAGCGGGAAATCCGATGAGCAGTTCTTC.

This clonotype was seen many times. The chain couples TRBV20-1 to TRBJ2-7; D not resolved. This CDR3 is 13 amino acids long. Germline V gives CDR1 DFQATT, CDR2 SNEGSKA (reference sequence). Deletions cut 0 bases from V and 6 bases from J, with 12 bases between. The DNA of the CDR3 is TGCAGTGCTAGAGATTGGAAGGTTGGCGAGCAGTACTTC. Protein product: CSARDWKVGEQYF.

The chain uses TRBV15 and TRBJ2-1, with D maybe TRBD1 (5 bases). The CDR3 spans 13 residues. Germline V gives CDR1 LNHNV, CDR2 YYDKDF (reference sequence). V lost 1 base to trimming and J lost 6 bases, with 7 bases between them. CDR3 in amino acids: CATSRGGLNEQFF. The CDR3 nucleotides read TGTGCCACCAGCAGAGGGGGCCTCAATGAGCAGTTCTTC. The full variable domain, in which reference TRBV15 and TRBJ2-1 provide the parts outside the CDR3, is DAMVIQNPRYQVTQFGKPVTLSCSQTLNHNVMYWYQQKSSQAPKLLFHYYDKDFNNEADTPDNFQSRRPNTSFCFLDIRSPGLGDTAMYLCATSRGGLNEQFFGPGTRLTVL.

The chain recombines TRBV19 with TRBJ2-1, with 12 nucleotides matching TRBD2. The CDR3 spans 15 residues. V was pared by 5 bases and J by 8 bases, with 7 bases of the junction left unmatched. The germline CDR1 and CDR2 sequences are LNHDA and SQIVND (reference sequence). CDR3 coding DNA: TGTGCCAGTAGTGCGACTAGCGGGAGTATCGATGAGCAGTTCTTC. Amino acid sequence: CASSATSGSIDEQFF.

This clonotype was detected many times. V usage is TRBV19 and J usage is TRBJ2-7, with TRBD2 matching over 14 bases. The CDR3 contains 15 residues. Germline values: CDR1 LNHDA, CDR2 SQIVND (reference sequence). V lost 6 bases and J lost 2; bases outside the gene matches: 3. The CDR3 DNA sequence: TGTGCCAGTAGGAGGACTAGCGGGAGGACCTACGAGCAGTACTTC. Protein product: CASRRTSGRTYEQYF.

V and J are TRBV10-1 and TRBJ2-7; 8 bases are a match to TRBD1. Unmatched junction bases numbered 2, after V lost 2 bases and J lost 2 bases. The germline CDR1 and CDR2 sequences are WNHNN and SYGVQD (reference sequence). The CDR3 has 14 amino acids. Written as DNA, the CDR3 is TGCGCCAGCAGTGAGGGACAGGGTCCCTACGAGCAGTACTTC. Translating gives CASSEGQGPYEQYF.

This clonotype has only one observation. The chain is built from TRBV5-5 and TRBJ2-7, with 7 bases matching TRBD1. CDR1 and CDR2 (germline): SGHKS, YYEKEE (reference sequence). The CDR3 is 13 residues long. V lost 4 bases and J lost 2; bases outside the gene matches: 3. The CDR3 coding sequence is TGTGCCAGCAGCCCAGACAGGGCCTACGAGCAGTACTTC. Encoded protein: CASSPDRAYEQYF. The variable domain in full, with the rest retrieved from reference TRBV5-5 and TRBJ2-7, is DAGVTQSPTHLIKTRGQQVTLRCSPISGHKSVSWYQQVLGQGPQFIFQYYEKEERGRGNFPDRFSARQFPNYSSELNVNALLLGDSALYLCASSPDRAYEQYFGPGTRLTVT.

This clonotype was seen repeatedly, ten times or more. A clone one base away is much larger, so this may be a read error. V usage is TRBV7-2 and J usage is TRBJ2-7; 7 nucleotides line up with TRBD2. Germline lookup yields CDR1 SGHTA and CDR2 FQGNSA. This CDR3 spans 15 amino acids. The CDR3 DNA sequence: TGTGCCTGCAGCCCAAGCGGGGCAAGCTCCTACGAGCAGTACTTC. Encoded protein: CACSPSGASSYEQYF.

This sequence joins TRBV5-1 and TRBJ2-7; 13 bases map to TRBD2. The CDR3 totals 15 residues. Germline V gives CDR1 SGHRS, CDR2 YFSETQ. With 4 bases clipped from V and 4 bases from J, the junction kept 5 bases outside the gene matches. The CDR3 nucleotides read TGCGCCAGCAGCACGACTAGCGGGGGGTCATACGAGCAGTACTTC. Its translation is CASSTTSGGSYEQYF. Variable domain in full (rest from reference TRBV5-1 and TRBJ2-7): KAGVTQTPRYLIKTRGQQVTLSCSPISGHRSVSWYQQTPGQGLQFLFEYFSETQRNKGNFPGRFSGRQFSNSRSEMNVSTLELGDSALYLCASSTTSGGSYEQYFGPGTRLTVT.

There are many counts of this clonotype. The genes are TRBV19 and TRBJ1-5, with 7 bases fitting TRBD1. Germline V lookup: CDR1 LNHDA, CDR2 SQIVND (reference sequence). The CDR3 spans 17 residues. V dropped 5 bases and J dropped 0; count of bases not matched to a gene: 10. The CDR3 loop reads CASSATEQGYSNQPQHF. CDR3 nucleotide sequence: TGTGCCAGTAGTGCCACCGAACAGGGGTATAGCAATCAGCCCCAGCATTTT.

This clonotype has only a few counts. The chain joins TRBV5-1 to TRBJ2-5, with 11 bases that match TRBD2. V shed 6 bases and J 2 bases; nucleotides not matched to a gene: 6. This CDR3 is built from 15 residues. Germline CDR1 SGHRS, CDR2 YFSETQ. The CDR3 is CASTPLAGGQETQYF. The CDR3 DNA reads as TGCGCCAGCACCCCCCTAGCGGGGGGACAAGAGACCCAGTACTTC.

This clonotype was detected a few times. V gene TRBV28 combines with J gene TRBJ1-5; 8 nucleotides agree with TRBD1. CDR1 is MDHEN and CDR2 is SYDVKM in the germline V gene. The CDR3 is 17 residues long. V shed 5 bases and J 2 bases; nucleotides not matched to a gene: 11. CDR3 DNA: TGTGCCAGCAGTCGGACAGGGCGTAATCGTGGCAATCAGCCCCAGCATTTT. This codes for CASSRTGRNRGNQPQHF.

This clonotype has at least ten counts. The V gene is TRBV18, the J gene TRBJ2-3; D is uncertain. Trimming removed 2 bases at V and 5 bases at J, with 8 bases between. The CDR3 spans 13 residues. Looked up from germline, CDR1 is KGHSH and CDR2 is LQKENI. The CDR3 region has the DNA TGTGCCAGCTCACCAGTAGATTTAGATACGCAGTATTTT. Its translation: CASSPVDLDTQYF.

This clonotype was recorded a few times. The gene calls are TRBV7-9 and TRBJ1-2; TRBD1 matches at 10 bases. This CDR3 spans 13 amino acids. Per the germline V gene, CDR1 is SEHNR and CDR2 is FQNEAQ (reference sequence). V was clipped by 1 base and J by 7 bases; unmatched bases: 0. The CDR3 is CASSLGQGAGYTF. The CDR3 coding sequence is TGTGCCAGCAGCTTAGGACAGGGGGCTGGCTACACCTTC.

V gene TRBV2 combines with J gene TRBJ2-7; weak D call: TRBD1 (6 bases). Deletions cut 10 bases from V and 0 bases from J, with 16 bases between. The CDR3 is made up of 14 amino acids. The V gene's germline CDR1 is SNHLY and CDR2 FYNNEI. CDR3 region: CATKERDNSYEQYF. The CDR3 DNA sequence: TGTGCCACCAAGGAAAGGGACAACTCCTACGAGCAGTACTTC.

On this clonotype itself: A much larger clone sits a single nucleotide away, making a read error possible. V is TRBV20-1 and J is TRBJ2-1; unclear D gene. CDR1 DFQATT and CDR2 SNEGSKA come from the germline V gene (reference sequence). This CDR3 region has 16 residues. Written as DNA, the CDR3 is TGCAGTGCTAGCCCCCCCTGGGATAGCTCCTGCAATGAGCAGTTCTTC. It translates to CSASPPWDSSCNEQFF.